The clone carrying this TCR beta chain has a handful of counts. This CDR3 has 12 residues. The germline gives CDR1 LNHDA, CDR2 SQIVND (reference sequence). V dropped 10 bases and J dropped 7; count of bases not matched to a gene: 9. The sample originates from a study of blood T cell repertoires in COVID-19. About the study: Samples taken during acute and convalescent COVID-19 were collected in the United States, Italy and Spain. In each case, the material was cDNA or gDNA derived from T cells, B-cell-depleted T cells, or PBMCs.

In the study's own analysis: Using reference gene primer amplification, nucleated cell counts were estimated. This table comes from immunoSEQ multiplex PCR, and its TCRdb copy is limited to in-frame clones, with some not included. That table gives V, J and clone size, and the DNA gave D and trimming. The table has about 140,000 clones, about 79% seen once. The sequence derives from a man in his sixties with active or convalescent COVID-19. This sequence joins TRBV19 and TRBJ1-2; 7 bases match TRBD1. The sample taken for sequencing was peripheral blood. Here the CDR3 DNA reads TGTGCCACCCGACAGGGCGCCTTTGGCTACACCTTC. Translated: CATRQGAFGYTF.